The entry that follows covers one T cell receptor beta chain sequence. Its target is unknown. In the PCR, 60 Vbeta and 13 Jbeta primers were used. Libraries were prepared by immunoSEQ multiplex PCR; TCRdb keeps only in-frame clonotypes and omits some of them. The table includes 85,000 to 130,000 clones, about 71% detected once. The record originates from a study of cytomegalovirus exposure and HLA in healthy donors. Study information: Among 398 genotyped donors, around 81% fell in the Caucasian-associated ancestry cluster. Notes on the study in general: According to the study, about 180 TCR beta chains were cytomegalovirus-associated. Among donors in an Asian-associated ancestry cluster, a later analysis reportedly found fewer N-insertions than the roughly 700-donor mean. Published work reported that the classifier diagnosed cytomegalovirus status with high specificity and sensitivity.

The V and J ends lost 0 bases and 4 bases respectively, with 11 bases between them. CDR3 length: 15 residues. Germline V gene lookup returns CDR1 SGDLS and CDR2 YYNGEE. This TCR derives from a boy aged 5-17 years in good health and CMV-seronegative. The source material was PBMCs. The rearrangement joins TRBV9 to TRBJ2-1; no clear D. The CDR3 nucleotides are TGTGCCAGCAGCGTAGGTCAGGTACCGTACAATGAGCAGTTCTTC. Amino acid sequence: CASSVGQVPYNEQFF.